The rows below give T cell receptor beta chains drawn from one sample of a study of technical replicates of blood from several donors. The table came from immunoSEQ multiplex PCR; TCRdb's copy has only in-frame clones and leaves some out. The sample has about 79,000 clones; more than 85% are singletons. Sequenced: T cells isolated from PBMCs. These receptors were taken from a human donor in good health. Some clones in this sample may be carry-over from other donors' samples. Both conserved end residues are part of each CDR3. D genes are given only for firm matches. Clone sizes are given selectively: once, few, many, or a class where the clone is expanded.

j_call	v_call	d_call	clone_size	cdr3_aa	cdr3_nt
TRBJ2-3	TRBV10-3	NA	NA	CAISENWGDEWVHDTQYF	TGTGCCATCAGTGAGAACTGGGGGGACGAGTGGGTGCACGATACGCAGTATTTT
TRBJ2-3	TRBV29-1	NA	once	CSVEEHRTRSTDTQYF	TGCAGCGTTGAAGAGCACCGGACTCGAAGCACAGATACGCAGTATTTT
TRBJ2-7	TRBV21-1	NA	NA	CASTGGLAGIYEQYF	TGTGCCAGCACCGGGGGACTAGCGGGAATTTACGAGCAGTACTTC
TRBJ1-1	TRBV6-5	NA	NA	CASSLYQGYTEAFF	TGTGCCAGCAGTTTGTATCAGGGGTACACTGAAGCTTTCTTT
TRBJ2-3	TRBV15	TRBD2	once	CATSRASGAPDTQYF	TGTGCCACCAGCAGAGCTAGCGGGGCACCAGATACGCAGTATTTT
TRBJ2-1	TRBV4-3	NA	NA	CASSRSGGAYNEQFF	TGCGCCAGCAGCCGGTCCGGCGGAGCCTACAATGAGCAGTTCTTC
TRBJ2-3	TRBV2	NA	NA	CASSDGRAGLTDTQYF	TGTGCCAGCAGTGACGGAAGGGCGGGTCTCACAGATACGCAGTATTTT
TRBJ2-2	TRBV6-5	NA	NA	CASSLLLPGELFF	TGTGCCAGCAGTTTACTTCTCCCCGGGGAGCTGTTTTTT
TRBJ2-3	TRBV19	NA	few	CASSGQLTDTQYF	TGTGCCAGTAGTGGGCAGCTCACAGATACGCAGTATTTT
TRBJ2-1	TRBV29-1	NA	NA	CSVEEIRERAWNEQFF	TGCAGCGTTGAAGAGATTAGGGAGCGGGCTTGGAATGAGCAGTTCTTC
TRBJ2-1	TRBV10-1	NA	NA	CASSELVANEQFF	TGCGCCAGCTCGGAGTTGGTGGCGAATGAGCAGTTCTTC
TRBJ2-7	TRBV7-6	TRBD1	NA	CASSLGSGGYEQYF	TGTGCCAGCAGCTTAGGGTCAGGGGGCTACGAGCAGTACTTC
TRBJ2-1	TRBV2	NA	NA	CASSPGAASYNEQFF	TGTGCCAGCAGCCCCGGTGCGGCTTCCTACAATGAGCAGTTCTTC
TRBJ2-7	TRBV7-6	TRBD2	NA	CASSEGLEGSYEQYF	TGTGCCAGCAGCGAGGGACTAGAAGGCTCCTACGAGCAGTACTTC
TRBJ2-5	TRBV6-4	NA	NA	CASSQAFGETQYF	TGTGCCAGCTCACAGGCGTTCGGGGAGACCCAGTACTTC
TRBJ1-3	TRBV19	NA	NA	CASIAGNTIYF	TGTGCCAGTATAGCTGGAAACACCATATATTTT
TRBJ1-2	TRBV7-2	TRBD1	NA	CASSWVSGGQAYGYTF	TGTGCCAGCAGCTGGGTTTCTGGCGGACAGGCCTATGGCTACACCTTC
TRBJ1-3	TRBV7-6	TRBD1	once	CASSLAGQGLNSGNTIYF	TGTGCCAGCAGCTTAGCGGGACAGGGGTTAAACTCTGGAAACACCATATATTTT
TRBJ2-1	TRBV4-1	NA	NA	CASSPHGIRSSYNEQFF	TGCGCCAGCAGCCCCCACGGGATACGGAGCTCCTACAATGAGCAGTTCTTC
TRBJ2-3	TRBV29-1	TRBD2	NA	CSVGYGGRGDTQYF	TGCAGCGTTGGGTATGGCGGGAGGGGAGATACGCAGTATTTT
TRBJ1-5	TRBV19	TRBD1	NA	CASREEGQGNQPQHF	TGTGCCAGTAGGGAGGAGGGACAGGGGAATCAGCCCCAGCATTTT
TRBJ1-1	TRBV13	TRBD1	NA	CASSSVPGQGTNTEAFF	TGTGCCAGCAGCTCAGTCCCGGGACAGGGAACCAACACTGAAGCTTTCTTT
TRBJ1-2	TRBV25-1	NA	NA	CANSELTASYGYTF	TGTGCCAACAGTGAATTGACAGCCTCCTATGGCTACACCTTC
TRBJ1-2	TRBV10-3	TRBD1	NA	CAIGNGMGTAFLANYGYTF	TGTGCCATCGGGAACGGGATGGGGACAGCCTTTTTGGCTAACTATGGCTACACCTTC
TRBJ1-2	TRBV7-2	TRBD1	NA	CASSDAGGTNGYTF	TGTGCCAGCAGCGATGCAGGGGGTACAAATGGCTACACCTTC
TRBJ2-7	TRBV15	NA	NA	CATSRGLPPYEQYF	TGTGCCACCAGCAGAGGACTACCTCCCTACGAGCAGTACTTC
TRBJ1-2	TRBV5-5	TRBD1	NA	CASSPTTGVNYGYTF	TGTGCCAGCAGCCCCACCACAGGGGTTAACTATGGCTACACCTTC
TRBJ1-4	TRBV6-1	NA	once	CASRILPGVNEKLFF	TGTGCCAGCCGAATTCTCCCAGGGGTTAATGAAAAACTGTTTTTT
TRBJ2-1	TRBV7-3	NA	once	CASSLKGSGWGEQFF	TGTGCCAGCAGCTTAAAGGGAAGTGGTTGGGGCGAGCAGTTCTTC
TRBJ2-7	TRBV13	NA	NA	CASSLSGIDEQYF	TGTGCCAGCAGCTTATCAGGGATCGACGAGCAGTACTTC
TRBJ1-1	TRBV12-5	NA	few	CASGLVTGWTEAFF	TGTGCTAGTGGTTTGGTTACGGGTTGGACTGAAGCTTTCTTT
TRBJ2-6	TRBV2	TRBD2	NA	CASRRGSSGANVLTF	TGTGCCAGCAGGCGCGGGAGCTCTGGGGCCAACGTCCTGACTTTC
TRBJ1-2	TRBV19	TRBD1	NA	CASRERQGRYGYTF	TGTGCCAGTAGGGAACGACAGGGGAGGTATGGCTACACCTTC
TRBJ1-5	TRBV7-2	NA	NA	CASSHGGESNQPQHF	TGTGCCAGCAGCCACGGAGGGGAAAGCAATCAGCCCCAGCATTTT
TRBJ2-7	TRBV11-3	NA	NA	CASSLAAGYEQYF	TGTGCCAGCAGCTTAGCCGCGGGCTACGAGCAGTACTTC
TRBJ1-1	TRBV7-9	TRBD1	NA	CASSLDRGYTEAFF	TGTGCCAGCAGCCTCGACAGGGGGTACACTGAAGCTTTCTTT
TRBJ2-1	TRBV28	TRBD1	NA	CASSPSTGGYNEQFF	TGTGCCAGCAGTCCCTCGACAGGGGGGTACAATGAGCAGTTCTTC
TRBJ1-2	TRBV10-3	NA	NA	CAITSAAVGYGYTF	TGTGCCATCACTTCCGCCGCGGTCGGCTATGGCTACACCTTC
TRBJ2-1	TRBV10-3	TRBD2	NA	CAISESASGYNEQFF	TGTGCCATCAGTGAGTCTGCTAGCGGATACAATGAGCAGTTCTTC
TRBJ2-5	TRBV29-1	NA	few	CSVYYGTQYF	TGCAGCGTTTACTACGGGACCCAGTACTTC
TRBJ2-1	TRBV12-5	TRBD2	NA	CASGLDNPLTSRHEQFF	TGTGCTAGTGGTTTGGACAACCCCCTGACTAGCCGGCATGAGCAGTTCTTC
TRBJ2-1	TRBV19	NA	NA	CASTPTGGAPYNEQFF	TGTGCCAGTACCCCGACTGGGGGCGCCCCCTACAATGAGCAGTTCTTC
TRBJ2-2	TRBV10-2	TRBD1	NA	CASSEIQGRTGELFF	TGCGCCAGCAGTGAAATACAGGGGCGTACCGGGGAGCTGTTTTTT
TRBJ1-2	TRBV7-2	TRBD1	NA	CASSLRTGTYGYTF	TGTGCCAGCAGCTTAAGGACAGGGACCTATGGCTACACCTTC
TRBJ2-1	TRBV5-4	NA	NA	CASSLAPGNEQFF	TGTGCCAGCAGCTTGGCCCCGGGGAATGAGCAGTTCTTC